This TCR beta chain was recorded in a study of cytomegalovirus exposure and HLA in healthy donors. Researchers ran the PCR with 60 Vbeta and 13 Jbeta primers. The method was immunoSEQ multiplex PCR; TCRdb's version includes in-frame clones alone and lacks a portion of them. The table records approximately 160,000 clones, approximately 72% of them present only once. Study findings and constraints: The CMV antigen specificity of a few CMV-associated chains was confirmed through in vitro analysis. As a later analysis showed, a missense DCLRE1C variant was linked to trimming of TCR beta V- and J-genes.

Comments on this clone: As yet, its antigen is unknown.

With 10 bases removed from V and 0 bases from J, the gap between germline ends came to 18 bases. The CDR3 is 15 amino acids. Germline V gene data show CDR1 as MNHEY and CDR2 as SVGAGI. The clonotype comes from a man between 18 and 29 years old in good health and CMV-seronegative. The chain links TRBV6-5 to TRBJ1-1; possible D gene TRBD1, 5 bases. The sequencing input was PBMCs. For the CDR3, the DNA is TGTGCCACCCGCTTCAGGGAGGGACTGAACACTGAAGCTTTCTTT. Protein: CATRFREGLNTEAFF.